The 29 T cell receptor beta chains below come from one sample, sequenced in a study of blood T cells in healthy people across ages. A second 7 to 11 cycle PCR used barcoded and J-beta primers. TCRdb re-analysed the 5' RACE reads in MiXCR, keeping a single row per CDR3 protein. The table includes about 1.5 million distinct CDR3 sequences, under 55% detected once. Material: blood. The receptors here all came from a woman aged 18-35 years in good health.

This clonotype was counted between two and nine times. The chain couples TRBV7-9 to TRBJ2-7, with 7 bases aligning to TRBD1. The trim removed 5 bases at V and 4 bases at J, leaving 11 bases unmatched. The V gene's germline CDR1 is SEHNR and CDR2 FQNEAQ (reference sequence). CDR3 length: 15 amino acids. CDR3 protein: CASSLRAGGRYEQYF. In DNA, the CDR3 is TGTGCCAGCAGCCTCCGGGCAGGGGGTAGGTACGAGCAGTACTTC.

This clonotype was found a few times. The rearrangement uses TRBV25-1 and TRBJ2-5; either TRBD1 or TRBD2 may supply D (6 bases each). CDR1 MGHDK and CDR2 SYGVNS come from the germline V gene. V lost 1 base to trimming and J lost 4 bases, with 13 bases between them. This CDR3 has 15 amino acids. CDR3 DNA sequence: TGTGCCAGCAGTGAATCGGGCCGGGGGCCAGAGACCCAGTACTTC. Amino acids: CASSESGRGPETQYF.

This clonotype appeared a few times. The V call is TRBV4-1, the J call TRBJ2-7, with 7 bases aligning to TRBD2. CDR1 and CDR2 (germline): MGHRA, YSYEKL. J was trimmed by 4 bases and V by 2 bases; bases with no gene match: 8. The CDR3 totals 15 residues. CDR3 region: CASSQTRGGSYEQYF. In DNA form, the CDR3 reads TGCGCCAGCAGCCAAACCCGCGGGGGTAGTTACGAGCAGTACTTC.

This clonotype was counted between two and nine times. This rearrangement joins TRBV18 to TRBJ2-1, with 12 bases lining up with TRBD1. The V gene's germline CDR1 is KGHSH and CDR2 LQKENI. The CDR3 has 15 amino acids. V shed 3 bases and J 6 bases; nucleotides not matched to a gene: 3. The CDR3 sequence is CASSPRDRGPNEQFF. The CDR3 DNA reads TGTGCCAGCTCACCTCGGGACAGGGGGCCCAATGAGCAGTTCTTC.

The chain has TRBV2 and TRBJ2-1; no clear D. The germline V gene has CDR1 SNHLY and CDR2 FYNNEI. Trimming stripped 0 bases from V and 6 bases from J, with 9 bases between. The CDR3 is 14 residues long. The CDR3 DNA reads TGTGCCAGCAGTGAAGCTAGCTCCCTCAATGAGCAGTTCTTC. Amino acid sequence: CASSEASSLNEQFF.

The gene calls are TRBV12-3 or TRBV12-4 and TRBJ2-7, with D hard to call. Matching the DNA end better, TRBJ2-5 makes the J call doubtful. This CDR3 has 15 residues. CDR3 coding DNA: TGTGCCAGCAGTTTAGGGGTAGGGTATAGGAAGACCCAGTACTTC. Translated, it gives CASSLGVGYRKTQYF.

J is TRBJ2-7 and V is TRBV20-1; D is ambiguous. Trimming removed 4 bases from V and 7 bases from J, with 23 bases in between. Germline assignment: CDR1 DFQATT and CDR2 SNEGSKA (reference sequence). The CDR3 is 15 residues long. For the CDR3, the DNA is TGCAGTGCTATTACCGCCAGATCAATAGTCAATGAGCAGTACTTC. The encoded protein is CSAITARSIVNEQYF.

This clonotype was seen only a few times. This chain links TRBV12-3 or TRBV12-4 with TRBJ2-5, with D possibly matching TRBD2 (5 bases). Trimming took 6 bases from V and 10 from J, leaving 21 bases between them. The CDR3 sequence is 14 residues long. The CDR3 region has the DNA TGTGCCAGCAGGCCAAACGGGGATCGAGGGAGCCAGTACTTC. Its translation is CASRPNGDRGSQYF.

V gene TRBV4-1 combines with J gene TRBJ2-1; a weak D match, TRBD2 (6 bases). Trimming removed 4 bases from V and 6 bases from J, with 16 bases in between. Germline V lookup: CDR1 MGHRA, CDR2 YSYEKL. The CDR3 contains 15 residues. CDR3 in amino acids: CASSPTRVTFNEQFF. Here the CDR3 DNA reads TGCGCCAGCAGCCCGACTAGGGTGACCTTCAATGAGCAGTTCTTC.

The sample holds many counts of this clonotype. The genes are TRBV7-3 and TRBJ2-5; D not resolved. Germline CDR1 reads SGHTA; CDR2 reads FQGTGA. The ends were cut back, 1 base at V and 11 bases at J, with 26 bases in the middle. The length of the CDR3 is 17 residues. As DNA, the CDR3 is TGTGCCAGCAGCTTAAGAGGTGGTGTGGGAACCCACAATGAGCAGTACTTC. This codes for CASSLRGGVGTHNEQYF.

The V call is TRBV20-1, the J call TRBJ2-1, with 8 bases identical to TRBD2. J was trimmed by 0 bases and V by 1 base; bases with no gene match: 5. This CDR3 has 16 amino acids. Germline lookup yields CDR1 DFQATT and CDR2 SNEGSKA (reference sequence). The CDR3 loop reads CSARGLAGRSYNEQFF. CDR3 nucleotide sequence: TGCAGTGCTAGAGGCCTAGCGGGCCGCTCCTACAATGAGCAGTTCTTC.

This clonotype was counted a single time. The chain recombines TRBV6-4 with TRBJ1-2, with 8 bases identical to TRBD1. CDR1 MRHNA and CDR2 SNTAGT come from the germline V gene. V lost 6 bases to trimming and J lost 2 bases; unmatched junction nucleotides: 8. The CDR3 runs to 15 residues. The CDR3 DNA reads as TGTGCCAGCAGCGGGGGGCCAGGGGGCAACTATGGCTACACCTTC. Translation: CASSGGPGGNYGYTF.

The chain links TRBV6-2 or TRBV6-3 to TRBJ2-5; perhaps TRBD1 as D (5 bases). The CDR3 consists of 13 residues. With 5 bases removed from V and 5 bases from J, the gap between germline ends came to 12 bases. The germline CDR1 and CDR2 sequences are MNHEY and SVGEGT. This CDR3 reads CASSLRNRETQYF. The CDR3 region has the DNA TGTGCCAGCAGTCTCAGGAACAGGGAGACCCAGTACTTC.

The genes are TRBV4-2 and TRBJ1-1, with a possible D match to TRBD1 (6 bases). The CDR3 has 15 residues. Germline V CDR1 and CDR2: LGHNA, YNFKEQ. The V gene lost 0 bases and the J gene lost 3 bases, with 11 bases spanning the gap. The CDR3: CASSQDRAGDTEAFF. DNA for the CDR3: TGTGCCAGCAGCCAAGACAGGGCAGGGGACACTGAAGCTTTCTTT.

The chain joins TRBV27 to TRBJ1-1, with D possibly matching TRBD1 (5 bases). With 6 bases removed from V and 1 base from J, the gap between germline ends came to 9 bases. Germline V gene sequence: CDR1 MNHEY, CDR2 SMNVEV (reference sequence). The CDR3 is 13 residues long. For the CDR3, the DNA is TGTGCCAGCAGAATTACAGGGAACACTGAAGCTTTCTTT. Protein product: CASRITGNTEAFF.

V and J are TRBV28 and TRBJ2-1; D is undetermined. V lost 3 bases to trimming and J lost 13 bases, with 25 bases between them. The CDR3 is made up of 16 amino acids. Germline V gives CDR1 MDHEN, CDR2 SYDVKM. The CDR3 reads CASSFLLRRRPETQFF. The CDR3 DNA follows: TGTGCCAGCAGTTTCCTCCTTCGACGACGCCCAGAGACCCAGTTCTTC.

This clonotype has at least ten counts. The rearrangement uses TRBV6-1 and TRBJ1-4, with 9 bases that match TRBD1. The CDR3 has 13 amino acids. The V gene's germline CDR1 is MNHNS and CDR2 SASEGT. After removal of 5 bases from V and 6 bases from J, the junction contained 1 base not matched to a gene. The CDR3: CASSRDRDEKLFF. In DNA, the CDR3 is TGTGCCAGCAGTCGGGACAGGGATGAAAAACTGTTTTTT.

The chain is built from TRBV20-1 and TRBJ2-1; the D call may be TRBD1 or TRBD2 (5 bases each). The CDR3 extends over 13 amino acids. CDR1 is DFQATT and CDR2 is SNEGSKA in the germline V gene (reference sequence). Trimming stripped 2 bases from V and 10 bases from J, with 15 bases between. CDR3: CSARRDLAYEQFF. The CDR3 coding sequence is TGCAGTGCTAGAAGGGACCTAGCATACGAGCAGTTCTTC.

This chain links TRBV28 with TRBJ2-1; D gene uncertain. CDR3 length: 17 amino acids. V was clipped by 7 bases and J by 4 bases, with 23 bases between them. Per the germline V gene, CDR1 is MDHEN and CDR2 is SYDVKM. The DNA of the CDR3 is TGTGCCAGCACCCCAGTCCCGCCAGGTTTGTTTTACAATGAGCAGTTCTTC. It translates to CASTPVPPGLFYNEQFF.

This clonotype was detected a few times. The rearrangement links TRBV29-1 to TRBJ2-3; 10 bases fit TRBD2. CDR3 length: 14 amino acids. Germline V gives CDR1 SQVTM, CDR2 ANQGSEA. V trimming: 6 bases; J trimming: 4 bases; junction bases outside the gene matches: 7. This CDR3 is CSVAGLARADTQYF. CDR3 DNA sequence: TGCAGCGTGGCGGGACTAGCGAGGGCAGATACGCAGTATTTT.

The V call is TRBV6-1, the J call TRBJ1-2; no firm D call. Germline CDR1 reads MNHNS; CDR2 reads SASEGT. Trimming shortened V by 6 bases and J by 5 bases, and 13 bases separated the two germline ends. This CDR3 is 13 amino acids long. CDR3 sequence: CASRNGKGYGYTF. Here the CDR3 DNA reads TGTGCCAGCAGGAACGGGAAAGGGTATGGCTACACCTTC.

The table lists this clonotype with a count of one. The genes are TRBV27 and TRBJ1-2; D is possibly TRBD1 (6 bases). V was cut by 3 bases and J by 5 bases, with 10 bases left in between. This CDR3 has 13 amino acids. Germline V gene data show CDR1 as MNHEY and CDR2 as SMNVEV (reference sequence). The CDR3 reads CASSLNREYGYTF. The CDR3 DNA reads as TGTGCCAGCAGTTTGAACAGGGAGTATGGCTACACCTTC.

This clonotype was observed a handful of times. A junction boundary mismatches the germline segment, possibly from a read error. Here the CDR3 reads CTSSLLAVSYNEQFF. CDR3 in DNA: TGTACCAGCAGTTTACTAGCGGTTTCCTACAATGAGCAGTTCTTC. The chain combines TRBV6-2 or TRBV6-3 with TRBJ2-1, with 8 bases matching TRBD2. Germline-derived CDR1 and CDR2 are MNHEY and SVGEGT. The CDR3 runs to 15 residues.

The chain couples TRBV12-3 or TRBV12-4 to TRBJ2-1; TRBD1 might be the D (6 bases). The CDR3 loop spans 15 amino acids. V was trimmed by 3 bases and J by 2 bases, leaving 11 bases between them. Here the CDR3 DNA reads TGTGCCAGCAGTTTGTTGGGGACACCCTACAATGAGCAGTTCTTC. This gives the protein CASSLLGTPYNEQFF.

The chain links TRBV29-1 to TRBJ1-4; D is unclear. CDR3 size: 13 residues. Trimming shortened V by 4 bases and J by 2 bases, and 8 bases separated the two germline ends. Germline V gives CDR1 SQVTM, CDR2 ANQGSEA. The DNA for the CDR3 is TGCAGCGTTGCGCTGTGGACTAATGAAAAACTGTTTTTT. It yields the protein CSVALWTNEKLFF.

This clonotype occurred a few times. The genes are TRBV2 and TRBJ2-1; TRBD2 is a possible D gene (5 bases). Trimming removed 2 bases from V and 7 bases from J, with 15 bases in between. This CDR3 is 15 amino acids long. The germline gives CDR1 SNHLY, CDR2 FYNNEI. The CDR3 DNA is TGTGCCAGCAGTGAAACTCGGACGACGGGAAATGAGCAGTTCTTC. Protein product: CASSETRTTGNEQFF.

This clonotype was detected only a few times. The rearrangement uses TRBV7-2 and TRBJ2-7; TRBD2 matches at 9 bases. Per the germline V gene, CDR1 is SGHTA and CDR2 is FQGNSA. Trimming cost V 1 base and J 6 bases; bases outside gene matches: 16. The CDR3 has 18 residues. CDR3 residues: CASSLDIAAGLATFEQYF. The CDR3 nucleotides are TGTGCCAGCAGCTTAGATATAGCCGCCGGACTAGCGACTTTCGAGCAGTACTTC. The full variable domain, its missing parts supplied by reference TRBV7-2 and TRBJ2-7, is GAGVSQSPSNKVTEKGKDVELRCDPISGHTALYWYRQSLGQGLEFLIYFQGNSAPDKSGLPSDRFSAERTGGSVSTLTIQRTQQEDSAVYLCASSLDIAAGLATFEQYFGPGTRLTVT.

This clonotype was recorded many times. This chain joins TRBV27 and TRBJ1-2; 7 bases map to TRBD1. The CDR3 totals 13 residues. V trimming: 6 bases; J trimming: 0 bases; junction bases outside the gene matches: 1. The germline CDR1 and CDR2 sequences are MNHEY and SMNVEV (reference sequence). The CDR3 coding sequence is TGTGCCAGCAGAGGGGGCGCTAACTATGGCTACACCTTC. Amino acid sequence: CASRGGANYGYTF.

The sample holds a few counts of this clonotype. This sequence joins TRBV4-3 and TRBJ1-2; no reliable D call. The CDR3 loop spans 16 amino acids. CDR1 is LGHNA and CDR2 is YSLEER in the germline V gene. Trimming cost V 4 bases and J 8 bases, with 23 bases left between them. The CDR3 DNA reads as TGCGCCAGCAGCCCTGACTGGGCCCCTACGGAATCCGGCTACACCTTC. Encoded protein: CASSPDWAPTESGYTF.